This TCR beta chain was sequenced during a study of blood T cells in healthy people across ages. Study conclusions and caveats: Age advanced and TCR beta diversity per million T cells fell, roughly linearly.

A second PCR, run for roughly 6 to 11 cycles, used a sample-barcoded 5' primer plus a J-beta primer mix. Each CDR3 protein gets one entry after TCRdb re-called the 5' RACE reads with MiXCR. The sample has fewer than 1,000,000 distinct CDR3 sequences; roughly 44% are singletons. Every participating donor contributed 7.5 to 10 milliliters of peripheral blood through a draw. V lost 8 bases and J lost 5, with 24 bases in between. The CDR3 is 16 residues long. CDR1 is LNHNV and CDR2 is YYDKDF in the germline V gene (reference sequence). This clonotype was found a few times. Its target is not known. The sample taken for sequencing was blood. This receptor was obtained from a man aged 55 to 70 in good health. This sequence joins TRBV15 and TRBJ1-2, with a possible D match to TRBD1 (5 bases). The CDR3 loop is CATLGDRGLGRYGYTF. The CDR3 DNA follows: TGTGCCACCTTAGGCGACAGAGGCCTGGGTCGGTATGGCTACACCTTC.